This T cell receptor (beta chain) was sequenced in a study of regulatory T cells in long-lasting Graves disease (dated by TCRdb to the early 2020s). A note on the overall study: In the newly diagnosed Graves' disease group, patients had been taking antithyroid drugs for less than 3 months. A total of roughly 35 samples underwent TCR sequencing, from roughly 13 patients with persistent Graves' disease and 20 or so patients with newly diagnosed Graves' disease. The study was conducted in China and was registered as a clinical trial. Patients with persistent Graves' disease were compared with patients with newly diagnosed Graves' disease using TCR sequencing and RNA sequencing of peripheral blood. The investigation overall reported the following: A larger number of public clonotypes was shared among persistent patients (around 2,500) than among newly diagnosed patients (around 890). Preferential use of TRBV28, TRBJ1-2 and TRBJ2-5 was observed in persistent disease, whereas TRBV20-1 and TRBJ2-1 were favored in newly diagnosed disease. Compared with newly diagnosed patients, persistent Graves' disease patients had lower TCR Shannon entropy and fewer highly expanded clones, which suggests clonal expansion. The study examined only peripheral blood because the primary lesion, thyroid tissue, could not be accessed. The authors acknowledged the small sample size as a limitation that may reduce accuracy. Only the TCR beta chain was sequenced and analyzed.

Interpreted using the paper, the time point label stands for: newly diagnosed GD, antithyroid drugs for less than 3 months. For both TCR sequencing and RNA sequencing, RNA was extracted from PBMCs using TRIzol. Graves' disease was diagnosed according to American Thyroid Association guidelines. Recruitment of patients was carried out at an endocrinology department in Xi'an, China. Each patient gave roughly 8.4 milliliters of peripheral blood, collected in an EDTA anticoagulant tube. Ficoll Paque Plus density gradient separation was used to isolate PBMCs, and no further T cell sorting was performed. An Agilent 2100 Bioanalyzer and agarose gel were used to check RNA quality, and a NanoDrop 2000 was used to measure RNA concentration. The germline V gene gives CDR1 as MNHEY and CDR2 as SVGEGT. Counted from cysteine to phenylalanine, this CDR3 has 13 amino acids. Here the CDR3 DNA is all that survives: 39 bases in frame from base 1. Trimming at the junction amounts to 5 bases on V and 6 bases on J, and the germline ends lie 13 bases apart.

This clonotype was seen ten or more times. Which antigen it targets is not known. Base qualities were left out, and no much larger clone turns up one base away. The receptor library was made with multiplex PCR. The data were produced on an Illumina HiSeq 4000. TCR beta libraries were built with iRepertoire HTBI primers and Arm-PCR amplification of CDR3 regions. PCR products were gel purified before sequencing. From the authors' description of their analysis: Gene usage analysis of CDR3 amino acid clonotypes used the approximately 62 TRBV and about 15 TRBJ segments found across samples. Filtered high-quality paired reads were merged into contigs using COPE and FqMerger. BLAST was used to align contigs to IMGT TRBV, TRBD and TRBJ reference genes, with CDR3 defined following IMGT. Clonotypes above 0.1% frequency were classified as highly expanded clones. Repertoire diversity was measured by Shannon entropy, and V-J evenness by the Gini coefficient. Clonotypes shared by more than one individual were considered public. TCRdb took the public reads, trimmed them with fastp at Q25, ran MiXCR for clone calling and kept in-frame beta chains. Rows are unified per CDR3 protein, each entry keeping the most common DNA and genes. The V and J calls follow TCRdb's processing rather than the paper's. Here the sample has hundreds of thousands of distinct CDR3 sequences; around 15% occur a single time. 30% of the sample rests with the top ten.

The sample was also reused in another study, on T cells in Graves' hyperthyroidism and ophthalmopathy. The second investigation adds: Graves' hyperthyroidism was defined as stable when no progression to ophthalmopathy occurred over 18 months of follow-up. Hyperthyroidism patients were aged 18 to 65 years and newly diagnosed, with disease duration of less than 2 months. Any patient with an uncontrolled infection, another autoimmune disease, pregnancy or lactation was excluded. Diagnoses were based on clinical symptoms, serum thyroxine and TRAb, thyroid ultrasound and orbital computed tomography. The TCR CDR3 was subjected to a first round of RT-PCR using the HTBI primer set and the Qiagen OneStep RT-PCR kit. Blood samples also contained most of the expanded thyroid clonotypes (frequency above 0.001), which suggests that blood repertoires may reflect thyroid immune responses. In cross-validation, a model built on a 13 V-J signature told ophthalmopathy apart from stable hyperthyroidism with 87.88% sensitivity and roughly 81% specificity, and in testing the same model reached 80%/75%. During validation, the model predicted progression to ophthalmopathy a median of about 5.9 months ahead of onset, with around 65% sensitivity and 72% to 80% specificity. To identify TCR V-J signatures that set the groups apart, the researchers used a discovery cohort of more than 95 patients, made up of approximately 43 with Graves' ophthalmopathy and approximately 57 with stable Graves' hyperthyroidism. Prospective prediction of ophthalmopathy was tested in an independent validation cohort consisting of about 20 hyperthyroidism patients and over 15 patients who later progressed to ophthalmopathy. The 100 discovery patients were divided at random into training and test sets in a 7:3 ratio. In over five Graves' hyperthyroidism patients, the study also compared T-cell repertoires from thyroid tissue with T-cell repertoires from blood. After blood sampling, hyperthyroidism patients were treated with methimazole at a starting dose of 30 mg daily, and ophthalmopathy patients were treated with high-dose intravenous methylprednisolone. The libraries were constructed in a second round of multiplex PCR and then size-selected and purified. Libraries were sequenced paired-end with 100 bp reads on an Illumina HiSeq2000. Raw data were processed with SOAPnuke, discarding reads with adapters, uncalled bases, mean Phred below 15, or no exact constant-primer or identifier match. COPE v1.2.5 was used to merge high-quality paired reads, and clonotypes were defined as unique nucleotide sequences. Clonotypes were aligned to IMGT TRBV, TRBD and TRBJ reference segments using MiTCR v1.1. Analysis was restricted to V-J combinations with a frequency above 0.0001, which covered 99.2% of repertoires. The TCS score was defined as F50 (clonal expansion) divided by E x V (chaos), with BLOSUM62-based TCRdist calculated between CDR3 peptides within each V-J. Welch's t-statistics and random forest reduced 500 to 650 V-J features to about 13, which were used in a naive Bayes classifier (R e1071). No statistical method was used to fix the sample size in advance, and group allocation was not hidden from the investigators. According to the paper, TCR Vbeta CDR3 sequencing was carried out on 135 peripheral blood samples, which came from fewer than 50 ophthalmopathy, 75 or so hyperthyroidism and some 17 progressor patients.

This receptor was taken from a man in his forties or fifties with Graves disease. Donor details come from another sample of the same person, matched by shared clones. The sample was peripheral blood mononuclear cells (PBMCs), taken at new diagnosis, from a patient treated with antithyroid drugs. Recombination joined TRBV6-2 or TRBV6-3 with TRBJ2-5; there is no confident call for the D gene. The CDR3 protein sequence reads: CASSESRLQTQYF. In nucleotides, the sequence is TGTGCCAGCAGTGAATCAAGGCTACAGACCCAGTACTTC.